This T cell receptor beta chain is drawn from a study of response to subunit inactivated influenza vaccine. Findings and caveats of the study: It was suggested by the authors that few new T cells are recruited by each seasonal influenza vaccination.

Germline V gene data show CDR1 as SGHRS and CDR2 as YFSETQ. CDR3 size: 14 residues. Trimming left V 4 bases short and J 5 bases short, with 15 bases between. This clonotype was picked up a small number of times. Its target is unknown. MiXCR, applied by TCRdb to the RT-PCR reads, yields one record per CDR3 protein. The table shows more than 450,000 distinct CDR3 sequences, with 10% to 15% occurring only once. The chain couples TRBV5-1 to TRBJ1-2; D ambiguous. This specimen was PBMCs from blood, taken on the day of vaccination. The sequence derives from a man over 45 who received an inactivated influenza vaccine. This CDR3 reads CASSPPGFPYGYTF. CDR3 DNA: TGCGCCAGCAGCCCTCCGGGGTTTCCTTATGGCTACACCTTC.